A selection of T cell receptor beta chains follows, all from one sample in a study of identical twins. MiXCR was run by TCRdb on the 5' RACE reads, yielding one entry per CDR3 protein. The sample has about 690,000 distinct CDR3 sequences, 5.5% to 6.5% seen once. The sample consisted of naive T cells sorted from blood. The receptors derive from a man between 18 and 35 years old in good health. CDR3s include the opening cysteine and the closing phenylalanine or tryptophan. Fields, in order: V gene, D gene, J gene, clone size, CDR3 protein, CDR3 DNA. D genes are given only for firm matches. Size is omitted from some rows. Given values are once, few, many or a class for expanded clones.

v_gene: TRBV29-1; d_gene: TRBD1; j_gene: TRBJ1-4; abundance: many; CDR3aa: CSVVRQGSEKLFF; CDR3nt: TGCAGCGTTGTTAGACAGGGAAGCGAAAAACTGTTTTTT
v_gene: TRBV29-1; d_gene: -; j_gene: TRBJ1-1; abundance: many; CDR3aa: CSVESGLRNTEAFF; CDR3nt: TGCAGCGTTGAATCCGGCCTGAGGAACACTGAAGCTTTCTTT
v_gene: TRBV7-6; d_gene: -; j_gene: TRBJ2-6; abundance: -; CDR3aa: CASSSYSGANVLTF; CDR3nt: TGTGCCAGCAGCTCCTACTCTGGGGCCAACGTCCTGACTTTC
v_gene: TRBV20-1; d_gene: -; j_gene: TRBJ1-5; abundance: many; CDR3aa: CSASWGANQPQHF; CDR3nt: TGCAGTGCTAGTTGGGGGGCAAACCAGCCCCAGCATTTT
v_gene: TRBV27; d_gene: TRBD2; j_gene: TRBJ2-1; abundance: many; CDR3aa: CASSLLAGPEYNEQFF; CDR3nt: TGTGCCAGCAGTTTACTAGCGGGCCCTGAGTACAATGAGCAGTTCTTC
v_gene: TRBV7-9; d_gene: -; j_gene: TRBJ2-7; abundance: -; CDR3aa: CASSSLGPAGEQYF; CDR3nt: TGTGCCAGCAGCTCCTTGGGCCCGGCGGGAGAGCAGTACTTC
v_gene: TRBV25-1; d_gene: -; j_gene: TRBJ1-3; abundance: many; CDR3aa: CASSFGHSGNTIYF; CDR3nt: TGTGCCAGCAGTTTTGGCCACTCTGGAAACACCATATATTTT
v_gene: TRBV6-1; d_gene: -; j_gene: TRBJ2-7; abundance: many; CDR3aa: CASSDSRLSHEQYF; CDR3nt: TGTGCCAGCAGCGACAGCCGTTTATCCCACGAGCAGTACTTC
v_gene: TRBV29-1; d_gene: -; j_gene: TRBJ1-1; abundance: many; CDR3aa: CSTQGGLNTEAFF; CDR3nt: TGCAGCACCCAAGGGGGGTTGAACACTGAAGCTTTCTTT
v_gene: TRBV7-3; d_gene: -; j_gene: TRBJ2-7; abundance: many; CDR3aa: CASSLNRHSYEQYF; CDR3nt: TGTGCCAGCAGCTTAAATCGACATTCCTACGAGCAGTACTTC
v_gene: TRBV25-1; d_gene: -; j_gene: TRBJ2-1; abundance: many; CDR3aa: CASSDPFRQVDNEQFF; CDR3nt: TGTGCCAGCAGTGATCCCTTTAGACAGGTCGACAATGAGCAGTTCTTC
v_gene: TRBV6-2/TRBV6-3; d_gene: TRBD2; j_gene: TRBJ2-7; abundance: few; CDR3aa: CASSSQPPGLAGVEQYF; CDR3nt: TGTGCCAGCAGTTCGCAACCGCCGGGACTAGCGGGAGTCGAGCAGTACTTC
v_gene: TRBV5-1; d_gene: -; j_gene: TRBJ2-3; abundance: many; CDR3aa: CASSFMGSFTDTQYF; CDR3nt: TGCGCCAGCAGCTTTATGGGCAGCTTCACAGATACGCAGTATTTT
v_gene: TRBV12-3/TRBV12-4; d_gene: -; j_gene: TRBJ1-5; abundance: many; CDR3aa: CASSLGGDNQPQHF; CDR3nt: TGTGCCAGCAGTTTAGGAGGGGACAATCAGCCCCAGCATTTT
v_gene: TRBV7-2; d_gene: -; j_gene: TRBJ2-3; abundance: many; CDR3aa: CASSPISSTDTQYF; CDR3nt: TGTGCCAGCAGCCCCATTTCTAGCACAGATACGCAGTATTTT
v_gene: TRBV12-3/TRBV12-4; d_gene: TRBD1; j_gene: TRBJ1-1; abundance: many; CDR3aa: CASSLLTGVGAFF; CDR3nt: TGTGCCAGCAGCTTACTGACAGGGGTAGGGGCTTTCTTT
v_gene: TRBV10-3; d_gene: -; j_gene: TRBJ1-1; abundance: many; CDR3aa: CAISVGGTMNTEAFF; CDR3nt: TGTGCCATCAGTGTGGGGGGGACTATGAACACTGAAGCTTTCTTT
v_gene: TRBV3-1; d_gene: TRBD2; j_gene: TRBJ2-1; abundance: -; CDR3aa: CASSLGLAGERTPYNEQFF; CDR3nt: TGTGCCAGCAGCCTGGGACTAGCGGGAGAGAGGACCCCCTACAATGAGCAGTTCTTC